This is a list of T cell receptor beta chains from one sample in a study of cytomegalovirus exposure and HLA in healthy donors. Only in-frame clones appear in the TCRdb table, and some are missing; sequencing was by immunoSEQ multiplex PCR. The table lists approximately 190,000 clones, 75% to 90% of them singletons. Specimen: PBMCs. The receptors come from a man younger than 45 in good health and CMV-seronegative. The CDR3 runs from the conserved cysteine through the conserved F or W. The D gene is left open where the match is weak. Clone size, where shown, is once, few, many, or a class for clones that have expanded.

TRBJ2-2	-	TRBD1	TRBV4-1	TGCGCCAGCAGCCAAGGACAGGGGGCGATTCCCCCCGGCGGGGAGCTGTTTTTT	CASSQGQGAIPPGGELFF
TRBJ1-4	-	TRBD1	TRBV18	TGTGCCAGCTCTCAGGGGGTTCGCGCGACTAATGAAAAACTGTTTTTT	CASSQGVRATNEKLFF
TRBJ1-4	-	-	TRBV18	TGTGCCAGCTCACCATCCAGGGTAGATGAAAAACTGTTTTTT	CASSPSRVDEKLFF
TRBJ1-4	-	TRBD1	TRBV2	TGTGCCAGCAGGGACAGGTCGACTAATGAAAAACTGTTTTTT	CASRDRSTNEKLFF
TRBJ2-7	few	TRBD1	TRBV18	TGTGCCAGCACGAGAAGAAACGGACAGGATAGCTGGTCCTACGAGCAGTACTTC	CASTRRNGQDSWSYEQYF
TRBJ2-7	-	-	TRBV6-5	TGTGCCAGCAGTTACTCTTTCGGGAAGCGGGCTTGGGAGCAGTACTTC	CASSYSFGKRAWEQYF
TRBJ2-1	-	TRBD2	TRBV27	TGTGCCAGCAGTTCCGCGGGAGGCAGGTGGCAGTTCTTC	CASSSAGGRWQFF
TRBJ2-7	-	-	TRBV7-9	TGTGCCAGCAGCTTAGACTCTGTGGTGCAGTACTTC	CASSLDSVVQYF
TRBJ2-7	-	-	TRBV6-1	TGTGCCAGCAGCCCGAACGTACGGGGAGACGAGCAGTACTTC	CASSPNVRGDEQYF
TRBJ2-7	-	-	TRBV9	TGTGCCAGCAGCGTAGGACTAGCCTACGAGCAGTACTTC	CASSVGLAYEQYF
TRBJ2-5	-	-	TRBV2	TGTGCCAGCAGTGATGGGACTTGGGGACAAGAGACCCAGTACTTC	CASSDGTWGQETQYF
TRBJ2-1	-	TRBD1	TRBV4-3	TGCGCCAGCAGCCAAGAAGTTTTGACAGGGAATGAGCAGTTCTTC	CASSQEVLTGNEQFF
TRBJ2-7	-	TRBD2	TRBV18	TGTGCCAGCTCACTCCGGACTAGCGGGAACGGCGAGCAGTACTTC	CASSLRTSGNGEQYF
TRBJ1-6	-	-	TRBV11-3	TGTGCCAGCAGCTTGAACAGGTTGAGCTCCTATAATTCACCCCTCCACTTT	CASSLNRLSSYNSPLHF
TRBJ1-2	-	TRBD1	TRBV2	TGTGCCAGCAGTCCGGACAGGGTGGGTGGCTACACCTTC	CASSPDRVGGYTF
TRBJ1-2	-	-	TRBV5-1	TGCGCCAGCAGCTTCTATCCGGACTATGGCTACACCTTC	CASSFYPDYGYTF
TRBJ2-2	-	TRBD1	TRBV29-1	TGCAGCGGGGCTCGGGACAGGGGGACCGGGGAGCTGTTTTTT	CSGARDRGTGELFF
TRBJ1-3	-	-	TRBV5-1	TGCGCCAGCAGCTCCCGCGGACTTAGCTCTGGAAACACCATATATTTT	CASSSRGLSSGNTIYF
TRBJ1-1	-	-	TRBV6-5	TGTGCCAGCAGTGACAGGATGAACACTGAAGCTTTCTTT	CASSDRMNTEAFF
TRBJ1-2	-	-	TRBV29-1	TGCAGCGTTGTAAGAGGCGTGGACTATGGCTACACCTTC	CSVVRGVDYGYTF
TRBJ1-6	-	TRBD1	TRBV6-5	TGTGCCAGCAGTTACTCGGCCAGGGGGGTAGCGTCACCCCTCCACTTT	CASSYSARGVASPLHF
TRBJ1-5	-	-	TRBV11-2	TGTGCCAGCAGCGCACAGGTTAGCAATCAGCCCCAGCATTTT	CASSAQVSNQPQHF
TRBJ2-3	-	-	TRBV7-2	TGTGCCAGCAGCTTTACGGGAGAGGTCACAGATACGCAGTATTTT	CASSFTGEVTDTQYF
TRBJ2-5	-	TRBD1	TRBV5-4	TGTGCCAGCAGCGGGGCGATGGGACAGGGGTCGGGGGAGCAGTACTTC	CASSGAMGQGSGEQYF
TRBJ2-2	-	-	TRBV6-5	TGTGCCAGCCAGTACGCGAACACCGGGGAGCTGTTTTTT	CASQYANTGELFF
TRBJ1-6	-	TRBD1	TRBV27	TGTGCCAGCAGTTTACGCTTTCCCGGGACAGGATCATATAATTCACCCCTCCACTTT	CASSLRFPGTGSYNSPLHF
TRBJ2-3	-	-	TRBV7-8	TGTGCCAGCAGCTTTGACTCTAGCACAGATACGCAGTATTTT	CASSFDSSTDTQYF
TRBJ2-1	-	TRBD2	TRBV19	TGTGCCAGTAGTCCAGATCGGCTAGCGGGAGGGCCGAAAAATGAGCAGTTCTTC	CASSPDRLAGGPKNEQFF
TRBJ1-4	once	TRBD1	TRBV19	TGTGCCAGTAGTGACAGGGCGGTCGTTGATGAAAAACTGTTTTTT	CASSDRAVVDEKLFF
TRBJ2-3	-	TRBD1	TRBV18	TGTGCCAGCTCACCAGAACAGGGGGGCGCAGATACGCAGTATTTT	CASSPEQGGADTQYF
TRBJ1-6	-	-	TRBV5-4	TGTGCCAGCAGCTTGGCTCAGGGACAAGGTTCACCCCTCCACTTT	CASSLAQGQGSPLHF
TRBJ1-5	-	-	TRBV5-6	TGTGCCAGCAGCTTCGGGGGAAATCAGCCCCAGCATTTT	CASSFGGNQPQHF
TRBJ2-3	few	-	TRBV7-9	TGTGCCAGCAGCTTAGGCGGGCAGCTCACAGATACGCAGTATTTT	CASSLGGQLTDTQYF
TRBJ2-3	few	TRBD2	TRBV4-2	TGTGCCAGCAGCCAAGGACTAGCGGGAGGCACAGATACGCAGTATTTT	CASSQGLAGGTDTQYF
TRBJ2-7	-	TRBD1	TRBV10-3	TGTGCCATCAGTGAGGAAGGGACAGGGTTCGACGAGCAGTACTTC	CAISEEGTGFDEQYF
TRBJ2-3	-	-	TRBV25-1	TGTGCCAGCAGTGATGGAAGGAGTCCCACAGATACGCAGTATTTT	CASSDGRSPTDTQYF
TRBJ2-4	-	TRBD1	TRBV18	TGTGCCAGCTCACCCGGGACAGGGAGAGGGCTAAACATTCAGTACTTC	CASSPGTGRGLNIQYF
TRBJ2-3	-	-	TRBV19	TGTGCCAGTAGTATGGACAGAGCCAACACAGATACGCAGTATTTT	CASSMDRANTDTQYF
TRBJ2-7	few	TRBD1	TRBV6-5	TGTGCCAGCGGTAGGGACAGGGGCCACGAGCAGTACTTC	CASGRDRGHEQYF
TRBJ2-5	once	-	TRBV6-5	TGTGCCAGCAGTTGGAGAAGAGGGGAGACCCAGTACTTC	CASSWRRGETQYF
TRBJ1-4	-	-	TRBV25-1	TGTGCCAGCACGCCGCGGGGGGGGAGTCGGGAAAAACTGTTTTTT	CASTPRGGSREKLFF
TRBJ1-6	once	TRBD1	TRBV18	TGTGCCAGCTCACCACCCCAGGGGAGGACAGGTTCACCCCTCCACTTT	CASSPPQGRTGSPLHF
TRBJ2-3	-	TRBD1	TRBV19	TGTGCCAGTAGTATTGGACAGGGCACAGATACGCAGTATTTT	CASSIGQGTDTQYF
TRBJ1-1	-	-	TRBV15	TGTGCCACCAGCGGGGATAAAACCGGGACACGTCTCGAAGCTTTCTTT	CATSGDKTGTRLEAFF
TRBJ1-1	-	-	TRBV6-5	TGTGCCAGCACACCGGATGGGCTCACTGAAGCTTTCTTT	CASTPDGLTEAFF
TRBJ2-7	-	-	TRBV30	TGTGCCGGTCATGATCTAGCGCACTACGAGCAGTACTTC	CAGHDLAHYEQYF
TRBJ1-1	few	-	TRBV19	TGTGCCAGTAGTATTAGCCCAGGGCCTGAAGCTTTCTTT	CASSISPGPEAFF
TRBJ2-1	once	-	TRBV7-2	TGTGCCAGCAGCTTAACCACGACAGTAAACAATGAGCAGTTCTTC	CASSLTTTVNNEQFF
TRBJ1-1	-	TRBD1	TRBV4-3	TGCGCCAGCAGCCGTACATCGGGACAGAGGAACACTGAAGCTTTCTTT	CASSRTSGQRNTEAFF
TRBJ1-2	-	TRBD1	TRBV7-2	TGTGCCAGCAGCTTAGAACCGGGACAGGGGGGCGGCTACACCTTC	CASSLEPGQGGGYTF
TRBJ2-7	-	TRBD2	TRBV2	TGTGCCAGCAGTGATACAAGCGGGAGGGCCACCTACGAGCAGTACTTC	CASSDTSGRATYEQYF